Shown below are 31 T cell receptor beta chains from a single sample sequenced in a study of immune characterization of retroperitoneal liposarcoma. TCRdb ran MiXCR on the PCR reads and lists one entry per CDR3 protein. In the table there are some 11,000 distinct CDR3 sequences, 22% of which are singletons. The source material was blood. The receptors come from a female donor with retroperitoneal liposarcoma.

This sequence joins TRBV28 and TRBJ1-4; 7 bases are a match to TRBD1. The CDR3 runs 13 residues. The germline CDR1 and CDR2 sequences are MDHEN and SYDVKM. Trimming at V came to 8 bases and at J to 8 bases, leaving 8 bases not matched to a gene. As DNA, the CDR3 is TGTGCCAGCGAAACAGACAGGGCGGAAAAACTGTTTTTT. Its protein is CASETDRAEKLFF.

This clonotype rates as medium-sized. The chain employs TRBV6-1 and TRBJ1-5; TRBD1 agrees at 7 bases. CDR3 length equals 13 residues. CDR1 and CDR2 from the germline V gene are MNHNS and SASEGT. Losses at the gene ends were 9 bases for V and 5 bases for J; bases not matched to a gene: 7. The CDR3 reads CASTGTVDQPQHF. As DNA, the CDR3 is TGTGCCAGTACCGGGACAGTGGATCAGCCCCAGCATTTT.

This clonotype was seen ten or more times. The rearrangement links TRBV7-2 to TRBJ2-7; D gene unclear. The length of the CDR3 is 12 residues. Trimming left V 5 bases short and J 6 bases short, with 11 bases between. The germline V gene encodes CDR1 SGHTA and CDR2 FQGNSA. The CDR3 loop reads CASSPFSGEQYF. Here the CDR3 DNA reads TGTGCCAGCAGCCCGTTTTCGGGCGAGCAGTACTTC. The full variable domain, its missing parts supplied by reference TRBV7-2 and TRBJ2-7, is GAGVSQSPSNKVTEKGKDVELRCDPISGHTALYWYRQSLGQGLEFLIYFQGNSAPDKSGLPSDRFSAERTGGSVSTLTIQRTQQEDSAVYLCASSPFSGEQYFGPGTRLTVT.

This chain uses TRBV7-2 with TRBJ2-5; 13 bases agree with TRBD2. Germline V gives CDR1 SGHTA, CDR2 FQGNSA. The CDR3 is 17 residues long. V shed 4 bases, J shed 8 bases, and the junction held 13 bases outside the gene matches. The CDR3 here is CASSWTGTSGASGTQYF. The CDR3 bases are TGTGCCAGCAGCTGGACCGGGACTAGCGGGGCCTCGGGTACCCAGTACTTC.

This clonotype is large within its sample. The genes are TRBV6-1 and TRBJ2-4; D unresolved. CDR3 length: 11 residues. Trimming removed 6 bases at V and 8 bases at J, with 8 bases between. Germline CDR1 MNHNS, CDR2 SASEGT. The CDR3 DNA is TGTGCCAGCAGAAGGGTGGACATTCAGTACTTC. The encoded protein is CASRRVDIQYF.

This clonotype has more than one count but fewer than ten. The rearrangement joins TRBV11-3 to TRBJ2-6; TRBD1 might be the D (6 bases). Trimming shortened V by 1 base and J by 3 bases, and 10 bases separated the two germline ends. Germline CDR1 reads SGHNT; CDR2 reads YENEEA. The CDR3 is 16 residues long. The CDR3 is CASSLGQGNGANVLTF. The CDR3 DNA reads TGTGCCAGCAGCTTAGGGCAGGGGAATGGGGCCAACGTCCTGACTTTC.

The CDR3 region has the DNA TGTGCCAGCAGTGAGGAAGGGGGCATTGGCTACACCTTC. Translating gives CASSEEGGIGYTF. The chain has TRBV6-1 and TRBJ1-2; 7 bases line up with TRBD1. With V trimmed by 3 bases and J by 7 bases, 5 bases remained unmatched. CDR1 is MNHNS, CDR2 SASEGT, per germline. This CDR3 is built from 13 residues.

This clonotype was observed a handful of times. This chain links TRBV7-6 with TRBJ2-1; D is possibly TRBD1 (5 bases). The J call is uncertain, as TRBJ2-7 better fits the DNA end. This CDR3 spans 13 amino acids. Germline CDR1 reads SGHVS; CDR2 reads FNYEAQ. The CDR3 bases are TGTGCCAGCAGCCCGGACATTTCCTACGAGCAGTACTTC. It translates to CASSPDISYEQYF.

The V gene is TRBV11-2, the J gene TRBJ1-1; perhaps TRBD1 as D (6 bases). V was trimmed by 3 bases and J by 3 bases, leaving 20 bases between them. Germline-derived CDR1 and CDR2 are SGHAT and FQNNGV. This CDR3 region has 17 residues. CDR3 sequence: CASSFRAFGQGYTEAFF. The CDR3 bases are TGTGCCAGCAGCTTTAGGGCGTTTGGCCAGGGGTACACTGAAGCTTTCTTT.

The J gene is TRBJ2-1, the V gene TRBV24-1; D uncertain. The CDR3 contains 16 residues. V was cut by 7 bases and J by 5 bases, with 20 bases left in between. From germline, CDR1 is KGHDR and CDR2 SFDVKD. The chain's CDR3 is CATSSPVAGINNEQFF. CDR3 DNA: TGTGCCACCAGCTCCCCGGTGGCAGGAATTAACAATGAGCAGTTCTTC.

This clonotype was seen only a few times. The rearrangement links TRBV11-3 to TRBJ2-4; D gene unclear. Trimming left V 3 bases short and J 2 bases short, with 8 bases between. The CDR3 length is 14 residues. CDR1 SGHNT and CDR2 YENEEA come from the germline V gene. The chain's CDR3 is CASSLPRSKNIQYF. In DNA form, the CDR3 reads TGTGCCAGCAGCTTGCCCCGCTCCAAAAACATTCAGTACTTC.

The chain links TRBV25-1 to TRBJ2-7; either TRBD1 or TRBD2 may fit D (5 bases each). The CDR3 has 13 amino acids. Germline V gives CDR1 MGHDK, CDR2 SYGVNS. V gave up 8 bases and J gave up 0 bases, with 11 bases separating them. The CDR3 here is CASAGTSSYEQYF. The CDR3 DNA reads TGTGCCAGCGCCGGGACCAGCTCCTACGAGCAGTACTTC.

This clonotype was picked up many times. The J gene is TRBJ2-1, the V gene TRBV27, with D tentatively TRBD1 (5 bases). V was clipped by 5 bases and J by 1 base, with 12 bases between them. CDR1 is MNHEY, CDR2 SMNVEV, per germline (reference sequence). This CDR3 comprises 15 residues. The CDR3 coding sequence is TGTGCCAGCAGTCCGACGCGACAGTCCTACAATGAGCAGTTCTTC. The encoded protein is CASSPTRQSYNEQFF.

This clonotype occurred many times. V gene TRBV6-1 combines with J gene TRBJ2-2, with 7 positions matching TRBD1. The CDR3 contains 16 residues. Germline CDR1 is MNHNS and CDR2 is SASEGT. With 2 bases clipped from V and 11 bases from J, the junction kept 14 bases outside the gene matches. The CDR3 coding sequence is TGTGCCAGCAGTGAATGGGAACCGGGACAGACGCCAGAGCTGTTTTTT. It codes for CASSEWEPGQTPELFF.

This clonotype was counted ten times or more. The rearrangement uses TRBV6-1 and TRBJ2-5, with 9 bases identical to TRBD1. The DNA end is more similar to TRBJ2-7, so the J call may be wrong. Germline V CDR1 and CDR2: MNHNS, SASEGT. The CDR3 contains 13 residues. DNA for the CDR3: TGTGCCAGCAGATCGGACAGGGGCTACGAGCAGTACTTC. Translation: CASRSDRGYEQYF.

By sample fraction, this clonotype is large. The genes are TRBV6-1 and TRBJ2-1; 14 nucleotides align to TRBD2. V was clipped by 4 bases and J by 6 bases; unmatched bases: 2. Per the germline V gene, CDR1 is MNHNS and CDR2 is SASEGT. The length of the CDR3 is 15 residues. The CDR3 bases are TGTGCCAGCAGTGGACTAGCGGGAGGGGTCAATGAGCAGTTCTTC. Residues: CASSGLAGGVNEQFF.

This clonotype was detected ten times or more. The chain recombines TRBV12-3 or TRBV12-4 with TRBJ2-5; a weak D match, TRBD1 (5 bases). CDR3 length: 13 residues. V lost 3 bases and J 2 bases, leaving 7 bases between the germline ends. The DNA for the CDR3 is TGTGCCAGCAGTTTGACAGATCAAGAGACCCAGTACTTC. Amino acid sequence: CASSLTDQETQYF.

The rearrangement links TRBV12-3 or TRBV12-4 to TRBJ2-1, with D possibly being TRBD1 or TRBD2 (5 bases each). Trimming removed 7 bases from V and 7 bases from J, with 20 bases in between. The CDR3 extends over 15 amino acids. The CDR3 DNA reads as TGTGCCAGCACCCGGGGCCTTCCGGGGATTAATGAGCAGTTCTTC. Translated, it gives CASTRGLPGINEQFF.

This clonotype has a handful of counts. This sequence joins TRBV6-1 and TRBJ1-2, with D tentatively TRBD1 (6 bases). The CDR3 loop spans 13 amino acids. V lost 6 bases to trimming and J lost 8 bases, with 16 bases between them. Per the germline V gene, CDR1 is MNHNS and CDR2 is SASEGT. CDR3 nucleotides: TGTGCCAGCAGCCCGGACAGCGGCGGAGGCTACACCTTC. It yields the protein CASSPDSGGGYTF.

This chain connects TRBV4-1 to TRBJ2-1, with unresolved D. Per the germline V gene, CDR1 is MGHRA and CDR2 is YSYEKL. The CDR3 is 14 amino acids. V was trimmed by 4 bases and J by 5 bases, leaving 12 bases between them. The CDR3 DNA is TGCGCCAGCAGCCTGCAGACGCTCGACAATGAGCAGTTCTTC. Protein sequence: CASSLQTLDNEQFF.

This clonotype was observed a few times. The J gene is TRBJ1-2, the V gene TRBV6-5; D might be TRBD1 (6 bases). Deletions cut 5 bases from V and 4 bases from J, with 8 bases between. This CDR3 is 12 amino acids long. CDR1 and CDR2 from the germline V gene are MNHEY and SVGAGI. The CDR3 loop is CASSLRGYGYTF. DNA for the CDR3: TGTGCCAGCAGTCTCAGGGGCTATGGCTACACCTTC.

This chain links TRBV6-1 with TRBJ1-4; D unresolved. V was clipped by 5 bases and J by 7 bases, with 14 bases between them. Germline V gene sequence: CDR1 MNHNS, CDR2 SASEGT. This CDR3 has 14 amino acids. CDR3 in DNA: TGTGCCAGCAGTATGACCCCGGAGGGTGAAAAACTGTTTTTT. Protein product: CASSMTPEGEKLFF.

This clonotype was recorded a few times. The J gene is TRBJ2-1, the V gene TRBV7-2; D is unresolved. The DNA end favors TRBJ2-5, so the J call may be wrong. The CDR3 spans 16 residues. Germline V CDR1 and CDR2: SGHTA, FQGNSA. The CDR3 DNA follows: TGTGCCAGCAGCCCCTTGGCGCTATTTCAGCTAGAGACCCAGTACTTC. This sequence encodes CASSPLALFQLETQYF.

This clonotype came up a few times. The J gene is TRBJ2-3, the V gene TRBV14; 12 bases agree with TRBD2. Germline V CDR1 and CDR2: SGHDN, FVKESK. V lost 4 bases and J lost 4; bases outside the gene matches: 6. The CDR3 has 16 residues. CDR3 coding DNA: TGTGCCAGCAGCCGGGTACTAGCGGGAGGTTCAGATACGCAGTATTTT. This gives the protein CASSRVLAGGSDTQYF.

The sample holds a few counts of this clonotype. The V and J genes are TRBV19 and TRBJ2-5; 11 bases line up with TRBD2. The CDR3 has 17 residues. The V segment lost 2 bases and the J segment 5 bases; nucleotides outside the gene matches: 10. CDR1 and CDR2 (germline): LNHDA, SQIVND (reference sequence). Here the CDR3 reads CASSIYSSGRPGETQYF. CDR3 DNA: TGTGCCAGTAGTATATATTCTAGCGGGAGGCCGGGGGAGACCCAGTACTTC. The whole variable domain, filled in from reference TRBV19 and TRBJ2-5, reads DGGITQSPKYLFRKEGQNVTLSCEQNLNHDAMYWYRQDPGQGLRLIYYSQIVNDFQKGDIAEGYSVSREKKESFPLTVTSAQKNPTAFYLCASSIYSSGRPGETQYFGPGTRLLVL.

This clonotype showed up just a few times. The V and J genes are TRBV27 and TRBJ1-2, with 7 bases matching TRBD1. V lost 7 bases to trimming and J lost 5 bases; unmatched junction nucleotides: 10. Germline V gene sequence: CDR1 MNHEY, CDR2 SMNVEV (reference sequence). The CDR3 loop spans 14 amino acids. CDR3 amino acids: CASKNRDSVYGYTF. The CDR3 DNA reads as TGTGCCAGCAAAAACCGGGACAGTGTTTATGGCTACACCTTC.

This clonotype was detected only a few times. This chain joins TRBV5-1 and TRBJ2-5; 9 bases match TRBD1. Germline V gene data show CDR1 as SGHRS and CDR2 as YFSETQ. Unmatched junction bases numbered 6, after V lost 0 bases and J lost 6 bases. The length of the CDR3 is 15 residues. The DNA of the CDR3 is TGCGCCAGCAGCTTGGGTACAGGGGGCGGAAAGACCCAGTACTTC. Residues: CASSLGTGGGKTQYF.

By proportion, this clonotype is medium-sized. CDR3 DNA: TGTGCCAGCAGCCGAGGGATTTACAGCTCCTACGAGCAGTACTTC. Its translation: CASSRGIYSSYEQYF. The rearrangement joins TRBV6-1 to TRBJ2-7, with D perhaps TRBD2 (5 bases). This CDR3 spans 15 amino acids. Trimming took 6 bases from V and 0 from J, leaving 15 bases between them. Germline V gives CDR1 MNHNS, CDR2 SASEGT.

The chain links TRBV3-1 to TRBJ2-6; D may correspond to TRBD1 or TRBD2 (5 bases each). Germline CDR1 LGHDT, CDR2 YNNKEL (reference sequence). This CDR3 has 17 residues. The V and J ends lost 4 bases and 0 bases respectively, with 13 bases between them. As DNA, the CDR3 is TGTGCCAGCAGCCGGGGTGAGGGGACCTCTGGGGCCAACGTCCTGACTTTC. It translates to CASSRGEGTSGANVLTF.

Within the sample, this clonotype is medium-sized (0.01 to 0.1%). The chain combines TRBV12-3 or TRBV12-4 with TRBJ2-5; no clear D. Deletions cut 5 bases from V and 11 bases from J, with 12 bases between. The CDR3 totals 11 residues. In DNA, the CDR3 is TGTGCCAGCAGTCCCGGCCATGAACAGTACTTC. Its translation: CASSPGHEQYF.

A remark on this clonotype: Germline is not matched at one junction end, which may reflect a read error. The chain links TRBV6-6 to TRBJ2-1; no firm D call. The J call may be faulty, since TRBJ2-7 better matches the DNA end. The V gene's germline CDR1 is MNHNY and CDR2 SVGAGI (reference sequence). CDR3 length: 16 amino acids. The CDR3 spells CASSYSVVISSYEQYF. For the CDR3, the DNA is TGTGCCAGCAGTTACTCAGTGGTTATTAGCTCCTATGAGCAGTACTTC.